The present T cell receptor beta chain was sequenced within a study of identical twins. CDR1 and CDR2 from the germline V gene are SGHAT and FQNNGV. This CDR3 region has 16 residues. V was cut by 5 bases and J by 2 bases, with 17 bases left in between. A single record per CDR3 protein comes from TCRdb applying MiXCR to the 5' RACE reads. Among approximately 680,000 distinct CDR3 sequences listed, just over 7% were seen once. The same sample was also used in a study of yellow fever vaccine responses in identical twins.

This clonotype was obtained from a woman between 18 and 29 years old in good health. V is TRBV11-2 and J is TRBJ2-3; the D gene could be TRBD1 or TRBD2 (6 bases each). Sample: PBMCs. CDR3: CASSLRGRSTTDTQYF. CDR3 DNA: TGTGCCAGCAGCCTCCGGGGGCGATCCACCACAGATACGCAGTATTTT.